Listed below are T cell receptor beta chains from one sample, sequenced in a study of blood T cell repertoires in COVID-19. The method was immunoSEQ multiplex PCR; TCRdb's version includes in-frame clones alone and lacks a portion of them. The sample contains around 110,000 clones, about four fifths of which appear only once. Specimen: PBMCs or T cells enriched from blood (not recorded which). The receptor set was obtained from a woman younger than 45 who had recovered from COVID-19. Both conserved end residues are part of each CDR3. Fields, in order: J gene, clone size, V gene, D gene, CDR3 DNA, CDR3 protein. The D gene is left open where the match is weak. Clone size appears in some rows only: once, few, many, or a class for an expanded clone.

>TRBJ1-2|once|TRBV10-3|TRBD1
TGTGCCATCAGTGAGTCGATAGGATTCGGGACAGGGAAAGGCTACACCTTC
CAISESIGFGTGKGYTF
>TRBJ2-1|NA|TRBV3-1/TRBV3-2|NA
TGTGCCAGCAGCCAAGGCCCAGCGGTTGAGCAGTTCTTC
CASSQGPAVEQFF
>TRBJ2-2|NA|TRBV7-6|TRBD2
TGTGCCAGCAGCCCCGCGGGAGGGACGGGTACCGGGGAGCTGTTTTTT
CASSPAGGTGTGELFF
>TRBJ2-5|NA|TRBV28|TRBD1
TGTGCCAGCAGCTCATATCAGGGGGAGGAGACCCAGTACTTC
CASSSYQGEETQYF
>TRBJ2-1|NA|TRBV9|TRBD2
TGTGCCAGCAGCCCCTCTGCGGGAGTGGGGAATGAGCAGTTCTTC
CASSPSAGVGNEQFF
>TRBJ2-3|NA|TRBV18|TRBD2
TGTGCCAGCTCACGACTAGCGACTAGCACAGATACGCAGTATTTT
CASSRLATSTDTQYF
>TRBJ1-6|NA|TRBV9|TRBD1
TGTGCCAGCAGCCCCGGACAGGGAAAGGATTCACCCCTCCACTTT
CASSPGQGKDSPLHF
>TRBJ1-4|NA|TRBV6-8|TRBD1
TGTGCCAGCAGTTACCCCCCCGGACAGGGGGGAGAAAAACTGTTTTTT
CASSYPPGQGGEKLFF
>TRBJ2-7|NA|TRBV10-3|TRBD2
TGTGCCATCAGTGAGTCGGGTTTCGAGCGGGACTCCTACGAGCAGTACTTC
CAISESGFERDSYEQYF
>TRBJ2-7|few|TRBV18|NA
TGTGCCAGCTCACAAGCCAAATCCTACGAGCAGTACTTC
CASSQAKSYEQYF